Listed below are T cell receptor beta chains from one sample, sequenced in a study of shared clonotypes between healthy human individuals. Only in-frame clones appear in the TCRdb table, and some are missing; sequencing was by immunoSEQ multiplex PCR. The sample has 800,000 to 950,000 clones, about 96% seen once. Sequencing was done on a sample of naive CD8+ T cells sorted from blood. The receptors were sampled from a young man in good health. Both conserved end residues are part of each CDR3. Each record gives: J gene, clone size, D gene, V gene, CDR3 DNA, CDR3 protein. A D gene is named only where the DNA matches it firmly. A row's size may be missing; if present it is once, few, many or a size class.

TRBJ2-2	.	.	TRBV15	TGTGCCACCAGCAGTGAACAGAACACCGGGGAGCTGTTTTTT	CATSSEQNTGELFF
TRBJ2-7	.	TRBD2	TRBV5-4	TGTGCCAGCAGCTCAACTAGCGGGGGTTCCTCCTACGAGCAGTACTTC	CASSSTSGGSSYEQYF
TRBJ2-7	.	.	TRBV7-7	TGTGCTAGCAGCCCGGGGACAGGGGGAAGCGGGAGGGCCTACGAGCAGTACTTC	CASSPGTGGSGRAYEQYF
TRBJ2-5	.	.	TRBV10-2	TGCGCCAGCAGTGAAGTGGGGGCACAAGAGACCCAGTACTTC	CASSEVGAQETQYF
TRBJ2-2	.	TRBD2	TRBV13	TGTGCCAGCAGCCTAGGCGGCGGGAGTTCGGCCGGGGAGCTGTTTTTT	CASSLGGGSSAGELFF
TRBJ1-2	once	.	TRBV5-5	TGTGCCAGCAGCTTGATGGCGGGCGGAAACTATGGCTACACCTTC	CASSLMAGGNYGYTF
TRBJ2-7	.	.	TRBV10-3	TGTGCCATCAAGTTCTGGTCCGGGGACCTCATTCGGGAGCAGTACTTC	CAIKFWSGDLIREQYF
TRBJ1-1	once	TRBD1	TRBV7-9	TGTGCCAGCAGCCCCGTACAGGGGATCCAGGCGGCTTTCTTT	CASSPVQGIQAAFF
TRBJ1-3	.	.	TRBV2	TGTGCCAACACAAAAACTAACTCTGGAAACACCATATATTTT	CANTKTNSGNTIYF
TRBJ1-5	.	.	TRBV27	TGTGCCAGCAGGGACAGCTATAGCAATCAGCCCCAGCATTTT	CASRDSYSNQPQHF
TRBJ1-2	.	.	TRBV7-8	TGTGCCAGCAGCTTAGGTCTGGCAGGGGCCTATGGCTACACCTTC	CASSLGLAGAYGYTF
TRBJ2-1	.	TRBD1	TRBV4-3	TGCGCCAGCAGCCGCGGGACAGGGGAGGCCAATGAGCAGTTCTTC	CASSRGTGEANEQFF
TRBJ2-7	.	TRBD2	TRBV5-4	TGTGCCAGCAGCTGGGGGCGGGAGGGCTCCTACGAGCAGTACTTC	CASSWGREGSYEQYF
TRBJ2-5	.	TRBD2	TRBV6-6	TGTGCCAGCAGTTACCCCGGGGGGGCGGGAGAGACCCAGTACTTC	CASSYPGGAGETQYF
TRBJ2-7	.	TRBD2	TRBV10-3	TGTGCCATCAGTGAGCAAGGACTAGACCCCTACGAGCAGTACTTC	CAISEQGLDPYEQYF
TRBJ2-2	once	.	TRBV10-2	TGCGCCAGCAGCCCTTTAGCCAACGGGGAGCTGTTTTTT	CASSPLANGELFF
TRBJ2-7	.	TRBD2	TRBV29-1	TGCAGCGCCGGAGGGACTAGCAGCTACGAGCAGTACTTC	CSAGGTSSYEQYF
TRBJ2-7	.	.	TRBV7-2	TGTGCCAGCAGCTTACAAGGGGGGCGATACCCGACACCCGAGCAGTACTTC	CASSLQGGRYPTPEQYF
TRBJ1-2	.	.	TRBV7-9	TGTGCCAGCAGCTCCCCAGACGGGGCGCATGGCTACACCTTC	CASSSPDGAHGYTF
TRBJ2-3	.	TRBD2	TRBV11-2	TGTGCCAGCAGCTTAGGATATGGCGGGAGAACAGATACGCAGTATTTT	CASSLGYGGRTDTQYF
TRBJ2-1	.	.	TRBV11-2	TGTGCCAGCAGCAGCAAAAGAACTGAGCAGTTCTTC	CASSSKRTEQFF
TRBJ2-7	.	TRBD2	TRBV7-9	TGTGCCAGCAGCCCTTCCCCAGCGGGAGGACCCTACGAGCAGTACTTC	CASSPSPAGGPYEQYF
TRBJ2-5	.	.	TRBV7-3	TGTGCCAGCAGCTTAAATTCTGGGGAGACCCAGTACTTC	CASSLNSGETQYF
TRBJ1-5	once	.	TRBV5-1	TGCGCCAGCAGGGCAGCCATGAATCAGCCCCAGCATTTT	CASRAAMNQPQHF
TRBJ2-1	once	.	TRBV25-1	TGTGCCACGCTGCATGGGGGCTACAATGAGCAGTTCTTC	CATLHGGYNEQFF
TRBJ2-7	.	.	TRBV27	TGTGCCAGCAGTCCTACCGGATGGACCGACTCGGGCTACGAGCAGTACTTC	CASSPTGWTDSGYEQYF
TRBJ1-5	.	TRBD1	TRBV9	TGTGCCAGCAGCGCCACAGGGGGCCTCAATCAGCCCCAGCATTTT	CASSATGGLNQPQHF
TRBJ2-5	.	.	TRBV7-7	TGTGCCAGCAGCTTAGCAGGTGAGGGAAAGACCCAGTACTTC	CASSLAGEGKTQYF
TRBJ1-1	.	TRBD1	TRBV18	TGTGCCAGCTCAGCCACAGGGGTGAACACTGAAGCTTTCTTT	CASSATGVNTEAFF
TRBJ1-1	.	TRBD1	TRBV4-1	TGCGCCAGCAGCCAATTGGAACAGGGGACCACTGAAGCTTTCTTT	CASSQLEQGTTEAFF
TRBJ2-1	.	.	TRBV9	TGTGCCAGCAGCGCCCCGGGACTCTACAATGAGCAGTTCTTC	CASSAPGLYNEQFF
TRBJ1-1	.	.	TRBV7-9	TGTGCCAGCAGCCCCGAACTCGACACTGAAGCTTTCTTT	CASSPELDTEAFF
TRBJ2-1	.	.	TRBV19	TGTGCCAGTAGTATTCAGCCTGGCAATGAGCAGTTCTTC	CASSIQPGNEQFF
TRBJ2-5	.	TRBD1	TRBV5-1	TGCGCCAGCAGCTTTCCTCGACAGGGGACCCAAGAGACCCAGTACTTC	CASSFPRQGTQETQYF
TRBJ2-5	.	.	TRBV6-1	TGTGCCAGCAGTGAAACGGGATCTATGGGACTGCGACAAGAGACCCAGTACTTC	CASSETGSMGLRQETQYF
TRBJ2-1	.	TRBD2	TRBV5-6	TGTGCCAGCAGCTTGGAGCGGGAGCCCTACAATGAGCAGTTCTTC	CASSLEREPYNEQFF
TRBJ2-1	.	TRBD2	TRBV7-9	TGTGCCAGCAGCGCCCTGGCGGGAGGGCCGGATGAGCAGTTCTTC	CASSALAGGPDEQFF
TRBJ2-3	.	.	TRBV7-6	TGTGCCAGCAGCGAGAGGACAGGCACAGATACGCAGTATTTT	CASSERTGTDTQYF
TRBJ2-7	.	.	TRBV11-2	TGTGCCAGCAGCTTAGATGGTAGCGACAGCTACGAGCAGTACTTC	CASSLDGSDSYEQYF
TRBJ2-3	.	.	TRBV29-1	TGCAGCGTGGCTGGATCGACACCACCTCTTAGCACAGATACGCAGTATTTT	CSVAGSTPPLSTDTQYF
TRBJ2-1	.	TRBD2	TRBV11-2	TGTGCCAGCAGCTACGACGGACTAGCGGACTACAATGAGCAGTTCTTC	CASSYDGLADYNEQFF
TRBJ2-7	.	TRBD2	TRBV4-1	TGCGCCAGCAGCCAAGATCCTAGCGGGAGGGCCTACGAGCAGTACTTC	CASSQDPSGRAYEQYF
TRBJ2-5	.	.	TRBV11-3	TGTGCCAGCAGCTTAAGGTTTGGGATCTGGGAGACCCAGTACTTC	CASSLRFGIWETQYF
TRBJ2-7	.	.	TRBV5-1	TGCGCCAGCAGCAAGGACAGTCACGAGCAGTACTTC	CASSKDSHEQYF
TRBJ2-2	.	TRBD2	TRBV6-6	TGTGCCAGCAGGAAACTAGCGGGGGCAGGTACCGGGGAGCTGTTTTTT	CASRKLAGAGTGELFF
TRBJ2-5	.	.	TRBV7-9	TGTGCCTATTTGGGACTCGACCAAGAGACCCAGTACTTC	CAYLGLDQETQYF